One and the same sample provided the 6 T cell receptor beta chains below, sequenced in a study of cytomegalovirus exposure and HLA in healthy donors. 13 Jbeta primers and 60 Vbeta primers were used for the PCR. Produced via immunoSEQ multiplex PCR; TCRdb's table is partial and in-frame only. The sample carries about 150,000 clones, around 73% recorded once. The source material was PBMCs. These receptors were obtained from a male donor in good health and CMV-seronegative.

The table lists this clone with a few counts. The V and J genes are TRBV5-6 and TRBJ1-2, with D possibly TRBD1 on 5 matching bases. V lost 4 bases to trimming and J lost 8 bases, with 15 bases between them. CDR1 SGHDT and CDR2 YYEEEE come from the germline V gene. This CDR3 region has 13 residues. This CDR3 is CASSRTGLPGYTF. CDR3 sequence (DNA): TGTGCCAGCAGCCGCACAGGCCTCCCCGGCTACACCTTC. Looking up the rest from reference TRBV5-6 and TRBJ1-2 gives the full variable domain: DAGVTQSPTHLIKTRGQQVTLRCSPKSGHDTVSWYQQALGQGPQFIFQYYEEEERQRGNFPDRFSGHQFPNYSSELNVNALLLGDSALYLCASSRTGLPGYTFGSGTRLTVV.

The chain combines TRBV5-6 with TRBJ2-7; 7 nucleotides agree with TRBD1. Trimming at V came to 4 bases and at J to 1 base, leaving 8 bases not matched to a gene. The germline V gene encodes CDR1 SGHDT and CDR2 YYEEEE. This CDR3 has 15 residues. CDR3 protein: CASSPGPDRSYEQYF. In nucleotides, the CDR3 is TGTGCCAGCAGCCCCGGCCCGGACAGGTCCTACGAGCAGTACTTC. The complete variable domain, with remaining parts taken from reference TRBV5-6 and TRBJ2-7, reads DAGVTQSPTHLIKTRGQQVTLRCSPKSGHDTVSWYQQALGQGPQFIFQYYEEEERQRGNFPDRFSGHQFPNYSSELNVNALLLGDSALYLCASSPGPDRSYEQYFGPGTRLTVT.

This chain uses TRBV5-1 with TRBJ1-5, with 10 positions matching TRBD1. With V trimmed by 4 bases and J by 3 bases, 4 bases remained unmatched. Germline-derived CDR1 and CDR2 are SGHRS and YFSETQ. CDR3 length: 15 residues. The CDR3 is CASSAGTGDNQPQHF. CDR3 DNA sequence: TGCGCCAGCAGCGCCGGGACAGGGGACAATCAGCCCCAGCATTTT.

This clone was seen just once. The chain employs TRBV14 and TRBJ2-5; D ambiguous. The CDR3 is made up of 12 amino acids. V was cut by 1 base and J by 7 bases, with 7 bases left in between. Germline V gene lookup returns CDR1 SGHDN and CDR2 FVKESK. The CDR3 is CASSQVGGTQYF. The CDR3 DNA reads TGTGCCAGCAGCCAAGTAGGCGGGACCCAGTACTTC.

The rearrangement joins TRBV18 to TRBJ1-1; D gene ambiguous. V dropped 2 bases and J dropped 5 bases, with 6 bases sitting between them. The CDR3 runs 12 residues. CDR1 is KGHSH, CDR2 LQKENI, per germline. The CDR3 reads CASSPLLTEAFF. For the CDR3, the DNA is TGTGCCAGCTCACCATTACTGACTGAAGCTTTCTTT.

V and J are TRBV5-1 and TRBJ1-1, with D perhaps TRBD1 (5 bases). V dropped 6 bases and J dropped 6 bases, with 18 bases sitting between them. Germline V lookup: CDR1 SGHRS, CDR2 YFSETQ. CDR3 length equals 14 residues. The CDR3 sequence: CASTFSGGGPEAFF. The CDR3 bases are TGCGCCAGCACTTTCTCGGGGGGAGGCCCTGAAGCTTTCTTT.